This T cell receptor (beta chain) was identified in a study of T-cell memory formation after mild COVID-19 (dated by TCRdb to about 2021). Regarding the complete study: TCR sequence clusters from the two donors were found to be largely donor specific. T-cell clones expanding and contracting after mild COVID-19 in two donors were tracked by longitudinal TCRalpha and TCRbeta repertoire sequencing. Two young, previously healthy adult volunteers made up the cohort, one male and one female. The study at large found these results: Only two mild cases were covered in the study, and larger cohorts including severe cases with pre-infection samples were considered necessary. SARS-CoV-2 specificity of the second-wave clones peaking on day 37 was not confirmed. Clones contracting from day 15 to 85 had balanced CD4/CD8 phenotypes, while a second wave expanding from day 15 to 37 was biased towards CD4+. Contracting CD4+ clones appeared mostly in the CM and EM memory subsets, whereas CD8+ clones were enriched in EMRA. The detection of some responding clones in pre-infection memory suggests that pre-existing cross-reactive memory T cells joined the SARS-CoV-2 response.

Sequencing was performed on an Illumina NovaSeq 6000. Using 5'RACE with constant-segment primers, TCRalpha and TCRbeta cDNA libraries were constructed, with sample barcodes and unique molecular identifiers added in the process. Trizol reagent was used to extract RNA from every sample. Library amplification was performed in two PCR steps, and a second sample barcode and Illumina TruSeq adapters were introduced in the second step. The libraries were sequenced on an Illumina NovaSeq using 2 x 150 bp paired-end reads. The study's own analysis went as follows. Reads were demultiplexed and collapsed into UMI-guided consensus sequences with migec v1.2.7. Using mixcr v2.1.11, UMI consensuses were aligned to TRA and TRB V and J templates and then assembled into clonotypes. Expanded or contracted clonotypes were those called significant by both edgeR and NoisET, with noise models trained on biological replicates. edgeR calls used a false discovery rate-adjusted p below 0.01 and a log2 fold-change threshold of 1. As an exploratory analysis of dynamics, PCA with hierarchical clustering was applied to max-normalized trajectories of the 1000 most abundant clonotypes. The CD4 or CD8 phenotype of responding clones was assigned using the separately sequenced CD4+ and CD8+ repertoires. In-frame beta chains were kept once TCRdb had trimmed the public reads at Q25 with fastp and called clones with MiXCR. Identical CDR3 protein sequences are pooled into one entry, listed with their most common genes and DNA. For this entry, the V and J calls and clone size follow TCRdb and not the study's own pipeline. A total of fewer than 700,000 distinct CDR3 sequences appear in this sample, roughly 22% of them only once. The ten largest clones add up to 7.5% to 9.5% of the sample.

V is shortened by 5 bases, J by 2 bases, and the region joining them spans 18 bases. The germline V gene encodes CDR1 MNHEY and CDR2 SVGAGI. The CDR3 runs 16 residues from the cysteine to the phenylalanine. The sequence is cut down to CDR3 DNA, 48 bases in frame from base 1. Details on this clonotype: The antigen it binds to is not known. Within one base of it there is no much larger clone, and no base qualities were kept.

Ficoll-Paque density gradient centrifugation was used to isolate PBMCs. Recombination joined TRBV6-5 with TRBJ2-5; TRBD2 is possibly the D segment (5 matching bases). Sequencing used PBMCs or a T cell subset sorted from them (not recorded which). This receptor was identified in an adult woman who had mild COVID-19 (a few samples of this study predate the infection). The sample titles of this study are shuffled in the database, so cell type and time point are left out; the donor was told from shared clones. The DNA sequence follows: TGTGCCAGCAGTCAGACTACTACACCCGGACAAGAGACCCAGTACTTC. Translated, this is CASSQTTTPGQETQYF.